This T cell receptor (beta chain) is from a study of identical twins. Study-wide findings and caveats: Weaker excess twin sharing was observed in beta out-of-frame sequences. Those out-of-frame alpha sequences shared by twins showed an excess of low generation probability.

The CDR3 has 15 residues. The J segment lost 2 bases and the V segment lost 2 bases, leaving 4 bases of the junction unmatched. Looked up from germline, CDR1 is SGHDT and CDR2 is YYEEEE. This clonotype occurred a few times. Antigen specificity is unknown. It was template switching that added a universal primer site, and there were unique molecular identifiers on the cDNA. Each CDR3 protein is one row after TCRdb ran MiXCR on the 5' RACE reads. This table has hundreds of thousands of distinct CDR3 sequences, about 8.3% appearing once. This sample also belongs to another study, concerning yellow fever vaccine responses in identical twins.

The sequencing input was memory (CD45RO+) T cells sorted from blood. The chain is built from TRBV5-6 and TRBJ2-1, with 7 positions matching TRBD1. The sequence came from a woman under 30 in good health. The CDR3 coding sequence is TGTGCCAGCAGCTTTGTGGACAGGCCCTACAATGAGCAGTTCTTC. This translates into CASSFVDRPYNEQFF.